This TCR beta chain emerged from a study of T cell responses to AZD1222 COVID-19 vaccine. Study-level findings and limits: Repertoires were obtained solely post-peak T cell response. Donor demographics were predominantly white British with a female majority; clonal diversity may be underestimated. A reported finding is that nearly half of spike-specific TCRs target unmutated variant regions. Baseline seropositivity occurred in only a handful of AZD1222 recipients.

Comment on this clone: Its cognate antigen is unknown.

V gave up 6 bases and J gave up 8 bases, with 13 bases separating them. The CDR3 is 13 residues long. Profiling relied on immunoSEQ multiplex PCR, and the TCRdb table lists in-frame clones only, not all of them. The top ten clones hold more than 8.5% of a sample with around 75,000 clones, about nine tenths of them seen once. Sequences were derived from peripheral blood, sampled 28 days after the second dose of the MenACWY control vaccine. The rearrangement links TRBV12-3 or TRBV12-4 to TRBJ1-4, with D perhaps matching TRBD1 (6 bases). The receptor was isolated from an adult who received the MenACWY meningococcal vaccine as a control. CDR3 DNA sequence: TGTGCCAGCAGACAGGGTAAATCGGAAAAACTGTTTTTT. Translated: CASRQGKSEKLFF.